This entry concerns a single T cell receptor (beta chain). The sample originates from a study of blood T cell repertoires in COVID-19. Study-wide context: Material from acute and convalescent COVID-19 was sourced from the United States, Italy and Spain. In each case, the material was cDNA or gDNA derived from T cells, B-cell-depleted T cells, or PBMCs.

The CDR3 is made up of 16 amino acids. Per the germline V gene, CDR1 is SGHRS and CDR2 is YFSETQ. Trimming removed 0 bases from V and 1 base from J, with 12 bases in between. Here immunoSEQ multiplex PCR was the method, and the copy in TCRdb shows in-frame clones only, minus some. The sample carries over 200,000 clones, around four fifths recorded once. This sequence joins TRBV5-1 and TRBJ2-3, with a tentative D call TRBD2 (6 bases). This clonotype was obtained from a woman in her forties or fifties with acute or convalescent COVID-19. The source material was peripheral blood. CDR3 protein: CASSLAGTPGTDTQYF. DNA of the CDR3: TGCGCCAGCAGCTTGGCCGGGACTCCCGGCACAGATACGCAGTATTTT. Variable domain in full (rest from reference TRBV5-1 and TRBJ2-3): KAGVTQTPRYLIKTRGQQVTLSCSPISGHRSVSWYQQTPGQGLQFLFEYFSETQRNKGNFPGRFSGRQFSNSRSEMNVSTLELGDSALYLCASSLAGTPGTDTQYFGPGTRLTVL.